The 21 T cell receptor beta chains given below trace back to one sample, sequenced in a study of cytomegalovirus exposure and HLA in healthy donors. Primers: 60 Vbeta forward and 13 Jbeta reverse. Generated by immunoSEQ multiplex PCR, the TCRdb table keeps only in-frame clones and is missing some. There are about 94,000 clones in the sample; more than 60% occur only once, and about 3.9% lies in the top ten. The sample taken for sequencing was PBMCs. All receptors derive from a man aged 25-45 years in good health and CMV-seronegative.

The chain links TRBV30 to TRBJ2-1, with TRBD2 identical over 8 bases. In germline, CDR1 is GTSNPN, CDR2 SVGIG (reference sequence). The CDR3 totals 17 residues. With V trimmed by 2 bases and J by 9 bases, 18 bases remained unmatched. The CDR3 sequence: CAWSILGRSGSFGEQFF. CDR3 nucleotide sequence: TGTGCCTGGAGTATCCTGGGCCGCAGCGGGAGTTTCGGTGAGCAGTTCTTC.

The chain recombines TRBV19 with TRBJ2-5; D ambiguous. Near its end, the DNA agrees better with TRBJ2-7, so the J call may be wrong. This CDR3 region has 15 residues. In germline, CDR1 is LNHDA, CDR2 SQIVND (reference sequence). The CDR3 DNA sequence: TGTGCCAGTAGTACCTGGAGCAAAGACGGCTACGAGCAGTACTTC. It is translated as CASSTWSKDGYEQYF.

This chain connects TRBV11-3 to TRBJ2-7; 11 bases map to TRBD2. Germline-derived CDR1 and CDR2 are SGHNT and YENEEA. The CDR3 is 14 amino acids. V dropped 5 bases and J dropped 6; count of bases not matched to a gene: 6. The chain's CDR3 is CASSPGTSGSEQYF. CDR3 nucleotide sequence: TGTGCCAGCAGCCCGGGGACTAGCGGTTCCGAGCAGTACTTC.

This clone has just a few counts. V gene TRBV18 combines with J gene TRBJ2-3, with D hard to call. CDR1 and CDR2 from the germline V gene are KGHSH and LQKENI. V lost 3 bases, J lost 5 bases, and 3 bases lay in between. The CDR3 contains 11 residues. The CDR3 protein is CASSPKDTQYF. The CDR3 nucleotides read TGTGCCAGCTCACCCAAAGATACGCAGTATTTT.

The chain combines TRBV5-1 with TRBJ2-3, with 9 bases aligning to TRBD2. CDR3 length: 17 residues. Losses at the gene ends were 0 bases for V and 0 bases for J; bases not matched to a gene: 5. Germline lookup yields CDR1 SGHRS and CDR2 YFSETQ. The DNA of the CDR3 is TGCGCCAGCAGCTTGGGGTCTAGCGGGGCTAGCACAGATACGCAGTATTTT. Its protein is CASSLGSSGASTDTQYF.

The chain combines TRBV7-9 with TRBJ2-1; 9 nucleotides match TRBD2. Germline assignment: CDR1 SEHNR and CDR2 FQNEAQ (reference sequence). V gave up 2 bases and J gave up 7 bases; unmatched junction bases: 12. There are 17 residues in the CDR3. The CDR3 nucleotides read TGTGCCAGCAGCTTAATTTCGGGGCTAGCGGGGAGAAATGAGCAGTTCTTC. Protein product: CASSLISGLAGRNEQFF.

This clone turned up a few times. The chain is built from TRBV5-4 and TRBJ2-5, with a possible D match to TRBD1 (6 bases). The V gene lost 4 bases and the J gene lost 1 base, with 14 bases spanning the gap. The CDR3 is 15 residues long. The germline V gene encodes CDR1 SGHNT and CDR2 YYREEE (reference sequence). CDR3 in amino acids: CASSGRVDSQETQYF. The DNA for the CDR3 is TGTGCCAGCAGCGGTCGAGTGGACAGCCAAGAGACCCAGTACTTC.

To note about this clone: The sample contains more than one DNA sequence encoding this CDR3. The rearrangement links TRBV18 to TRBJ1-2; D possibly corresponds to TRBD1 (5 bases). Per germline, CDR1 KGHSH and CDR2 LQKENI. Trimming removed 2 bases from V and 2 bases from J, with 12 bases in between. This CDR3 has 15 amino acids. CDR3 sequence reads: CASSPEQALNYGYTF. CDR3 bases: TGTGCCAGCTCACCAGAACAGGCGCTAAACTATGGCTACACCTTC.

The chain is built from TRBV5-1 and TRBJ2-7; unclear D gene. Germline-derived CDR1 and CDR2 are SGHRS and YFSETQ. Trimming removed 3 bases from V and 2 bases from J, with 15 bases in between. This CDR3 is 15 amino acids long. The DNA for the CDR3 is TGCGCCAGCAGCTCCGATTCACGAAACACCTACGAGCAGTACTTC. Translation gives CASSSDSRNTYEQYF.

The V call is TRBV21-1, the J call TRBJ1-5; TRBD1 reflects the table's D call only, with no check against the DNA. TRBV21-1 is a documented pseudogene. This CDR3 contains 17 residues. DNA for the CDR3: TGTGCCAGCAGCAAAGGGGACAGAGACGATAGCAATCAGCCCCAGCATTTT. Translated, it gives CASSKGDRDDSNQPQHF.

This clone was observed a handful of times. The chain recombines TRBV25-1 with TRBJ2-2, with D tentatively TRBD2 (5 bases). The CDR3 spans 15 residues. V was shortened by 5 bases and J by 3 bases, with 13 bases between the two germline ends. The germline V gene has CDR1 MGHDK and CDR2 SYGVNS. The CDR3 sequence is CASSTGLRDTGELFF. Here the CDR3 DNA reads TGTGCCAGCAGTACGGGATTACGGGACACCGGGGAGCTGTTTTTT.

This sequence joins TRBV7-2 and TRBJ2-5; 8 positions match TRBD1. Germline V gives CDR1 SGHTA, CDR2 FQGNSA. The trim removed 3 bases at V and 4 bases at J, leaving 7 bases unmatched. This CDR3 is 15 amino acids long. The CDR3 DNA reads as TGTGCCAGCAGCTTCGGGGGCAGGGGGCTAGAGACCCAGTACTTC. It yields the protein CASSFGGRGLETQYF.

This clone was detected a few times. The J gene is TRBJ1-2, the V gene TRBV14; 7 nucleotides match TRBD1. The length of the CDR3 is 14 residues. J lost 3 bases, V lost 4 bases, and 5 bases had no gene match. CDR1 is SGHDN and CDR2 is FVKESK in the germline V gene. CDR3 in amino acids: CASSPYGTDYGYTF. Here the CDR3 DNA reads TGTGCCAGCAGCCCCTATGGGACAGACTATGGCTACACCTTC.

This chain connects TRBV28 to TRBJ2-7, with 12 bases matching TRBD2. Germline V lookup: CDR1 MDHEN, CDR2 SYDVKM. Unmatched junction bases numbered 6, after V lost 6 bases and J lost 0 bases. This CDR3 contains 16 residues. CDR3 bases: TGTGCCAGCAGCCGAGGGACTAGCGGGCCCTCCTACGAGCAGTACTTC. It is translated as CASSRGTSGPSYEQYF.

V is TRBV7-3 and J is TRBJ2-7, with a tentative D call TRBD2 (6 bases). This CDR3 spans 15 amino acids. Germline CDR1 SGHTA, CDR2 FQGTGA. Trimming took 4 bases from V and 4 from J, leaving 17 bases between them. The CDR3 protein is CASSSGLPPEYEQYF. CDR3 coding DNA: TGTGCCAGCAGCTCAGGACTACCGCCAGAATACGAGCAGTACTTC.

DNA of the CDR3: TGCGCCAGCAGCCAATATAGCGGGGGAGCCTACGAGCAGTACTTC. Translated: CASSQYSGGAYEQYF. This rearrangement joins TRBV4-3 to TRBJ2-7, with TRBD2 matching 9 bases. This CDR3 has 15 amino acids. V was pared by 2 bases and J by 2 bases, with 4 bases of the junction left unmatched. Germline assignment: CDR1 LGHNA and CDR2 YSLEER.

V is TRBV7-6 and J is TRBJ2-3, with D possibly matching TRBD2 (5 bases). Germline CDR1 SGHVS, CDR2 FNYEAQ. The CDR3 is 17 residues long. Trimming shortened V by 2 bases and J by 3 bases, and 18 bases separated the two germline ends. The CDR3 loop is CASSLLPSGAVTDTQYF. The CDR3 DNA is TGTGCCAGCAGCTTACTCCCCAGCGGTGCCGTGACAGATACGCAGTATTTT. Full variable domain (remainder filled in from reference TRBV7-6 and TRBJ2-3): GAGVSQSPRYKVTKRGQDVALRCDPISGHVSLYWYRQALGQGPEFLTYFNYEAQQDKSGLPNDRFSAERPEGSISTLTIQRTEQRDSAMYRCASSLLPSGAVTDTQYFGPGTRLTVL.

The J gene is TRBJ2-5, the V gene TRBV7-9; D is perhaps TRBD1 (6 bases). Gene TRBJ2-7 matches the end of the DNA better, so the J call may be wrong. There are 14 residues in the CDR3. Germline CDR1 and CDR2: SEHNR and FQNEAQ (reference sequence). CDR3 in amino acids: CASSSQGSTYEQYF. CDR3 coding DNA: TGTGCCAGCAGTTCCCAGGGGAGCACCTACGAGCAGTACTTC.

V and J are TRBV5-5 and TRBJ2-2, with D perhaps TRBD2 (6 bases). Germline CDR1 and CDR2: SGHKS and YYEKEE (reference sequence). The CDR3 runs to 14 residues. Between the trimmed V and J ends, which lost 4 bases and 7 bases, there was a span of 14 bases. This chain's CDR3 is CASSRGKHRGELFF. The CDR3 bases are TGTGCCAGCAGCCGGGGGAAACACCGCGGGGAGCTGTTTTTT. Combining the CDR3 with reference TRBV5-5 and TRBJ2-2 gives the whole variable domain DAGVTQSPTHLIKTRGQQVTLRCSPISGHKSVSWYQQVLGQGPQFIFQYYEKEERGRGNFPDRFSARQFPNYSSELNVNALLLGDSALYLCASSRGKHRGELFFGEGSRLTVL.

In this sample, this clone turned up a few times. The V and J genes are TRBV28 and TRBJ2-7; no clear D. Germline CDR1 and CDR2: MDHEN and SYDVKM. The V gene lost 6 bases and the J gene lost 2 bases, with 5 bases spanning the gap. The CDR3 spans 11 residues. The CDR3 nucleotides are TGTGCCAGCAGCCCTACCTACGAGCAGTACTTC. It translates to CASSPTYEQYF.

The rearrangement links TRBV7-3 to TRBJ1-6; no clear D. The CDR3 covers 16 residues. CDR1 is SGHTA and CDR2 is FQGTGA in the germline V gene. The V and J ends lost 1 base and 5 bases respectively, with 12 bases between them. CDR3 residues: CASSLNPYENNSPLHF. CDR3 sequence (DNA): TGTGCCAGCAGCTTAAATCCCTACGAGAATAATTCACCCCTCCACTTT.